The 25 T cell receptor beta chains below come from one sample, sequenced in a study of cytomegalovirus exposure and HLA in healthy donors. Profiling relied on immunoSEQ multiplex PCR, and the TCRdb table lists in-frame clones only, not all of them. The repertoire has tens of thousands of clones, approximately 93% of them found once; the top ten carry about 3.9%. The sample taken for sequencing was PBMCs. The source is a woman in her twenties or thirties in good health and CMV-seronegative.

The V call is TRBV5-6, the J call TRBJ1-4, with 7 bases fitting TRBD1. Germline V gives CDR1 SGHDT, CDR2 YYEEEE. The ends lost 3 bases at V and 0 bases at J; junction bases unmatched: 5. This CDR3 spans 16 amino acids. CDR3 bases: TGTGCCAGCAGCTCCCTAGACAGGGCAACTAATGAAAAACTGTTTTTT. Protein sequence: CASSSLDRATNEKLFF.

J is TRBJ2-3 and V is TRBV10-3; D may be TRBD2 (5 bases). The CDR3 length is 14 residues. The V end lost 4 bases, the J end lost 1 base, and 9 bases lay between the germline ends. Germline CDR1 is ENHRY and CDR2 is SYGVKD. CDR3 sequence: CAISVKAGTDTQYF. In DNA, the CDR3 is TGTGCCATCAGTGTTAAAGCGGGCACAGATACGCAGTATTTT.

The CDR3 here is CASSLDQAGELFF. CDR3 DNA sequence: TGTGCCAGCAGCTTGGATCAGGCTGGGGAGCTGTTTTTT. This chain connects TRBV5-4 to TRBJ2-2, with D unresolved. The germline CDR1 and CDR2 sequences are SGHNT and YYREEE (reference sequence). This CDR3 comprises 13 residues. Trimming stripped 0 bases from V and 8 bases from J, with 8 bases between.

This clone was recorded once. The V call is TRBV13, the J call TRBJ2-5; D gene ambiguous. This CDR3 spans 12 amino acids. CDR1 is PRHDT and CDR2 is FYEKMQ in the germline V gene (reference sequence). Trimming took 3 bases from V and 1 from J, leaving 3 bases between them. Here the CDR3 reads CASSFFQETQYF. CDR3 coding DNA: TGTGCCAGCAGCTTCTTCCAAGAGACCCAGTACTTC. The whole variable domain, filled in from reference TRBV13 and TRBJ2-5, reads AAGVIQSPRHLIKEKRETATLKCYPIPRHDTVYWYQQGPGQDPQFLISFYEKMQSDKGSIPDRFSAQQFSDYHSELNMSSLELGDSALYFCASSFFQETQYFGPGTRLLVL.

The rearrangement uses TRBV2 and TRBJ2-7, with 9 bases fitting TRBD2. V lost 1 base, J lost 2 bases, and 0 bases stayed unmatched. CDR1 and CDR2 (germline): SNHLY, FYNNEI. This CDR3 is built from 14 residues. DNA for the CDR3: TGTGCCAGCAGTGAAGGACTAGCGGCCTACGAGCAGTACTTC. Its translation: CASSEGLAAYEQYF.

The chain recombines TRBV7-9 with TRBJ1-1; the D gene is possibly TRBD1 (6 bases). The CDR3 runs 16 residues. V dropped 5 bases and J dropped 0 bases, with 16 bases sitting between them. From germline, CDR1 is SEHNR and CDR2 FQNEAQ (reference sequence). Written as DNA, the CDR3 is TGTGCCAGCAGCCAGGGCTGGGGGCAGGTGAACACTGAAGCTTTCTTT. It yields the protein CASSQGWGQVNTEAFF.

The chain couples TRBV12-5 to TRBJ1-1, with D possibly TRBD1 on 5 matching bases. The CDR3 is 16 residues long. The germline V gene has CDR1 LGHNT and CDR2 FRNRAP. Trimming left V 2 bases short and J 4 bases short, with 17 bases between. The CDR3 spells CASGLYGAGFGTEAFF. The CDR3 DNA reads as TGTGCTAGTGGTTTGTACGGTGCAGGGTTTGGCACTGAAGCTTTCTTT.

This chain links TRBV28 with TRBJ1-4; perhaps TRBD1 as D (6 bases). V was trimmed by 3 bases and J by 8 bases, leaving 16 bases between them. Looked up from germline, CDR1 is MDHEN and CDR2 is SYDVKM. This CDR3 spans 15 amino acids. The CDR3 DNA sequence: TGTGCCAGCAGTTTTCAGGACAGCAGGTGGGAAAAACTGTTTTTT. Encoded protein: CASSFQDSRWEKLFF.

V gene TRBV19 combines with J gene TRBJ1-2; 7 bases line up with TRBD1. Germline V gene sequence: CDR1 LNHDA, CDR2 SQIVND (reference sequence). This CDR3 has 15 residues. V was clipped by 1 base and J by 3 bases; unmatched bases: 5. CDR3 amino acids: CASSIVIDRDYGYTF. DNA for the CDR3: TGTGCCAGTAGTATAGTGATCGACAGGGACTATGGCTACACCTTC. The whole variable domain, filled in from reference TRBV19 and TRBJ1-2, reads DGGITQSPKYLFRKEGQNVTLSCEQNLNHDAMYWYRQDPGQGLRLIYYSQIVNDFQKGDIAEGYSVSREKKESFPLTVTSAQKNPTAFYLCASSIVIDRDYGYTFGSGTRLTVV.

A word on this clone: One end of the junction varies from germline; a read error may be responsible. V is TRBV25-1 and J is TRBJ1-3; 8 positions agree with TRBD1. Germline V gene data show CDR1 as MGHDK and CDR2 as SYGVNS. This CDR3 comprises 15 residues. The CDR3 reads CASSDGRGLGNTIYF. The DNA of the CDR3 is TGCGCCAGCAGTGATGGCAGGGGGCTTGGAAACACCATATATTTT.

The rearrangement links TRBV7-2 to TRBJ2-1; 11 nucleotides agree with TRBD2. CDR1 is SGHTA, CDR2 FQGNSA, per germline. This CDR3 region has 16 residues. Trimming took 5 bases from V and 4 from J; bases not matched to a gene: 7. CDR3 amino acids: CASSQVAGGGYNEQFF. CDR3 nucleotides: TGTGCCAGCAGCCAAGTAGCGGGAGGGGGATACAATGAGCAGTTCTTC.

J is TRBJ2-3 and V is TRBV4-2, with TRBD1 matching 9 bases. Germline CDR1 reads LGHNA; CDR2 reads YNFKEQ. The CDR3 sequence is 15 residues long. Trimming removed 4 bases from V and 3 bases from J; junction bases left unmatched: 5. CDR3 sequence: CASSRGDRATDTQYF. The CDR3 nucleotides read TGTGCCAGCAGCCGGGGGGACAGGGCAACAGATACGCAGTATTTT.

This clone appeared a single time. The rearrangement joins TRBV7-9 to TRBJ2-7; 8 nucleotides line up with TRBD2. V lost 8 bases, J lost 5 bases, and 17 bases stayed unmatched. Germline lookup yields CDR1 SEHNR and CDR2 FQNEAQ (reference sequence). This CDR3 contains 16 residues. The CDR3, as DNA: TGTGCCAGCCCGCCCCCGGGACTAGGGATTGGTCACGAGCAGTACTTC. This codes for CASPPPGLGIGHEQYF.

The V gene is TRBV7-7, the J gene TRBJ2-1; D is possibly TRBD2 (6 bases). The V gene lost 5 bases and the J gene lost 7 bases, with 12 bases spanning the gap. Per the germline V gene, CDR1 is SSHAT and CDR2 is FNYEAQ (reference sequence). The CDR3 is 13 amino acids. The CDR3 sequence: CASSPAAGNEQFF. As DNA, the CDR3 is TGTGCCAGCAGCCCCGCGGCGGGAAATGAGCAGTTCTTC.

This chain links TRBV27 with TRBJ1-1, with D possibly matching TRBD1 (6 bases). The CDR3 length is 17 residues. Germline-derived CDR1 and CDR2 are MNHEY and SMNVEV (reference sequence). With 2 bases removed from V and 3 bases from J, the gap between germline ends came to 19 bases. For the CDR3, the DNA is TGTGCCAGCAGTTTAAAAGTCCGGGGGGCTAAGGACACTGAAGCTTTCTTT. Translation gives CASSLKVRGAKDTEAFF.

This chain joins TRBV9 and TRBJ2-2; 7 bases align to TRBD2. The CDR3 consists of 16 residues. V lost 3 bases, J lost 4 bases, and 9 bases stayed unmatched. The germline V gene has CDR1 SGDLS and CDR2 YYNGEE. In nucleotides, the CDR3 is TGTGCCAGCAGCGCCGGCGGGGGAGTCGGCACCGGGGAGCTGTTTTTT. It specifies CASSAGGGVGTGELFF.

The gene calls are TRBV25-1 and TRBJ2-5, with TRBD2 as a possible D gene (5 bases). Trimming stripped 4 bases from V and 2 bases from J, with 11 bases between. Germline CDR1 MGHDK, CDR2 SYGVNS. The CDR3 sequence is 14 residues long. The CDR3 DNA sequence: TGTGCCAGCAGTGGACAACTAGTGCAAGAGACCCAGTACTTC. Translated: CASSGQLVQETQYF.

The chain uses TRBV29-1 and TRBJ1-2; 8 bases agree with TRBD1. This CDR3 contains 14 residues. The V and J ends lost 5 bases and 1 base, in that order; junction bases with no gene match: 6. CDR1 and CDR2 (germline): SQVTM, ANQGSEA. CDR3 amino acids: CSVSPDRVNYGYTF. In nucleotides, the CDR3 is TGCAGCGTTTCCCCGGACAGGGTTAACTATGGCTACACCTTC.

Details on this clone: The same CDR3 can be traced to other DNA sequences in this sample. The genes are TRBV20-1 and TRBJ1-1, with D uncertain. Looked up from germline, CDR1 is DFQATT and CDR2 is SNEGSKA (reference sequence). V was shortened by 5 bases and J by 1 base, with 5 bases between the two germline ends. The CDR3 sequence is 11 residues long. CDR3 loop: CSASGNTEAFF. CDR3 bases: TGCAGTGCTTCAGGGAACACTGAAGCTTTCTTT.

The table lists this clone with a count of one. The chain uses TRBV10-3 and TRBJ2-1, with D possibly TRBD1 on 5 matching bases. Trimming removed 0 bases from V and 3 bases from J, with 12 bases in between. This CDR3 contains 16 residues. Germline CDR1 ENHRY, CDR2 SYGVKD. CDR3 DNA sequence: TGTGCCATCAGTGAGTCGGGGCGAATCGGCTACAATGAGCAGTTCTTC. As protein: CAISESGRIGYNEQFF.

V gene TRBV7-9 combines with J gene TRBJ2-1; 8 nucleotides line up with TRBD1. This CDR3 is 14 amino acids long. Germline-derived CDR1 and CDR2 are SEHNR and FQNEAQ (reference sequence). V lost 7 bases to trimming and J lost 10 bases; unmatched junction nucleotides: 12. The CDR3 loop is CASTYPDRDQEQFF. In DNA form, the CDR3 reads TGTGCCAGCACCTACCCGGACAGGGATCAGGAGCAGTTCTTC.

V and J are TRBV7-9 and TRBJ1-3; 8 nucleotides agree with TRBD1. This CDR3 is 15 amino acids long. V shed 5 bases, J shed 0 bases, and the junction held 3 bases outside the gene matches. From germline, CDR1 is SEHNR and CDR2 FQNEAQ (reference sequence). DNA of the CDR3: TGTGCCAGCAGCCCAACAGGGGGCTCTGGAAACACCATATATTTT. Its protein product is CASSPTGGSGNTIYF.

V gene TRBV4-2 combines with J gene TRBJ2-2; tentative D call: TRBD1 (5 bases). The CDR3 loop spans 17 amino acids. Germline loops: CDR1 LGHNA, CDR2 YNFKEQ. The ends were cut back, 0 bases at V and 4 bases at J, with 15 bases in the middle. In nucleotides, the CDR3 is TGTGCCAGCAGCCAAGAGACGGTAGGGGTGGCCACCGGGGAGCTGTTTTTT. It translates to CASSQETVGVATGELFF.

The J gene is TRBJ2-3, the V gene TRBV5-4; 9 bases fit TRBD2. The trim removed 0 bases at V and 4 bases at J, leaving 3 bases unmatched. The CDR3 extends over 15 amino acids. The germline V gene encodes CDR1 SGHNT and CDR2 YYREEE (reference sequence). The CDR3 sequence is CASSLDSGRSDTQYF. In nucleotides, the CDR3 is TGTGCCAGCAGCTTGGATAGCGGGAGATCAGATACGCAGTATTTT.

The chain carries TRBV5-1 and TRBJ2-2, with D possibly being TRBD1 (6 bases). V lost 1 base to trimming and J lost 3 bases, with 10 bases between them. Germline V gives CDR1 SGHRS, CDR2 YFSETQ. This CDR3 region has 15 residues. The CDR3 loop is CASSLPGVYTGELFF. In DNA form, the CDR3 reads TGCGCCAGCAGCTTGCCAGGGGTGTACACCGGGGAGCTGTTTTTT.